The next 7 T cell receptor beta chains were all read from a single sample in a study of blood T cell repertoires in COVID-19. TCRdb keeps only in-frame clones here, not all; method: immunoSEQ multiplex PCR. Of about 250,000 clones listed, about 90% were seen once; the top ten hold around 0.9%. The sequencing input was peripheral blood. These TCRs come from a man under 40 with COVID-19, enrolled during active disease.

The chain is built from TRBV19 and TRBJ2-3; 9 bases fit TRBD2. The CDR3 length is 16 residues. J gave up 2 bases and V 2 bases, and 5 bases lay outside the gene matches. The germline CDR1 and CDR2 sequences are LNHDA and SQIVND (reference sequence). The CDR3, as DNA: TGTGCCAGTAGTATATTTAGCGGGGGACCCACAGATACGCAGTATTTT. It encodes CASSIFSGGPTDTQYF.

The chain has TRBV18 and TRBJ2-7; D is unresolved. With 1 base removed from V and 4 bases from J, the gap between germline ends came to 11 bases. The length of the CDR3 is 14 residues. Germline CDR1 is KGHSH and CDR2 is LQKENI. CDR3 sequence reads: CASSPRIDTYEQYF. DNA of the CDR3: TGTGCCAGCTCACCACGAATAGATACGTACGAGCAGTACTTC.

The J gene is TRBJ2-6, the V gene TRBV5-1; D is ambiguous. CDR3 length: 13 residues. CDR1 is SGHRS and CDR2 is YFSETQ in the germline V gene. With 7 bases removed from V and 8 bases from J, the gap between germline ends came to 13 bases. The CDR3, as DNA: TGCGCCAGCGGTTCTTCTATTTCCAACGTCCTGACTTTC. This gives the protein CASGSSISNVLTF.

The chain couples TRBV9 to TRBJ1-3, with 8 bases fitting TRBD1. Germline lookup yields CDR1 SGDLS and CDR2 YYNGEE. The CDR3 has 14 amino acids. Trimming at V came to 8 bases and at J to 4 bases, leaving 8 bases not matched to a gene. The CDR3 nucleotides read TGTGCCAGTGATACAGGGGGAGACGGAAACACCATATATTTT. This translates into CASDTGGDGNTIYF.

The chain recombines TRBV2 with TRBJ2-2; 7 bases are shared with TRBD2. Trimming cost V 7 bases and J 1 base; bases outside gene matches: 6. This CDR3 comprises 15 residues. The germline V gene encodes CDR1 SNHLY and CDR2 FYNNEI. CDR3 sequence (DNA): TGTGCCAGCATGGGGACGGGGGGGAACACCGGGGAGCTGTTTTTT. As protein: CASMGTGGNTGELFF.

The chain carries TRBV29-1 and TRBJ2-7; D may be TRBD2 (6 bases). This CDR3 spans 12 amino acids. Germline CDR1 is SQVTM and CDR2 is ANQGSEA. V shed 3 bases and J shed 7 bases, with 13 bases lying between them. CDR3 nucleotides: TGCAGCGTTGACACCGGGGGTGGGGAGCAGTACTTC. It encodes CSVDTGGGEQYF.

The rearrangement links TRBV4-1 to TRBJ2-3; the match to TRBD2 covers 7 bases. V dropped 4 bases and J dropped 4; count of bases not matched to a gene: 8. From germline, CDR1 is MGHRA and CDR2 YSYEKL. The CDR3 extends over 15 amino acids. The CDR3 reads CASSPSEGRADTQYF. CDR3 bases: TGCGCCAGCAGCCCTAGCGAGGGGAGGGCAGATACGCAGTATTTT.